The 28 T cell receptor beta chains below all came from one sample that was sequenced in a study of blood T cell repertoires in COVID-19 (dated by TCRdb to 2020 to 2022). The protocol used for the library was the immunoSEQ multiplex PCR assay. Sourced from immuneACCESS, this table was stored by TCRdb with only in-frame sequences that have V and J called. A share of the clones is absent; for the studies checked, an unresolved V gene accounts for under half, and the remainder has no known explanation. The sample data list tens of thousands of clones, and 65% to 90% of these were observed just once. The ten largest make up more than 2.5% of the sample. The sample taken for sequencing was peripheral blood. The receptors shown here come from a man aged 45 to 65 with active COVID-19.

A few counts support this clone. This sequence joins TRBV5-6 and TRBJ1-1, with D possibly TRBD1 on 5 matching bases. The ends were cut back, 5 bases at V and 2 bases at J, with 7 bases in the middle. The CDR3 spans 12 residues. Germline values: CDR1 SGHDT, CDR2 YYEEEE. CDR3 sequence reads: CASRRGNTEAFF. The CDR3 nucleotides read TGTGCCAGCAGAAGGGGCAACACTGAAGCTTTCTTT.

The chain has TRBV6-5 and TRBJ2-7, with TRBD2 matching 7 bases. The ends lost 4 bases at V and 3 bases at J; junction bases unmatched: 9. Germline V gene sequence: CDR1 MNHEY, CDR2 SVGAGI. This CDR3 has 15 amino acids. CDR3 coding DNA: TGTGCCAGCAGTTTCCAAACTAGCGAGATCTACGAGCAGTACTTC. Its translation is CASSFQTSEIYEQYF.

The V call is TRBV11-2, the J call TRBJ1-4; D possibly corresponds to TRBD1 (5 bases). CDR1 is SGHAT and CDR2 is FQNNGV in the germline V gene. The CDR3 is 15 residues long. V was cut by 4 bases and J by 3 bases, with 12 bases left in between. CDR3 sequence reads: CASSSGDWANEKLFF. The DNA for the CDR3 is TGTGCCAGCAGCTCGGGGGACTGGGCTAATGAAAAACTGTTTTTT. The variable domain in full, completed from reference TRBV11-2 and TRBJ1-4, reads EAGVAQSPRYKIIEKRQSVAFWCNPISGHATLYWYQQILGQGPKLLIQFQNNGVVDDSQLPKDRFSAERLKGVDSTLKIQPAKLEDSAVYLCASSSGDWANEKLFFGSGTQLSVL.

This chain connects TRBV7-2 to TRBJ2-3; D might be TRBD2 (7 bases). The germline V gene encodes CDR1 SGHTA and CDR2 FQGNSA. The germline V and J ends were trimmed by 5 bases and 0 bases, with 12 bases remaining between them. The CDR3 length is 15 residues. CDR3 DNA: TGTGCCAGCAGCGTTAGGGGGGGTAGCACAGATACGCAGTATTTT. Amino acids: CASSVRGGSTDTQYF.

The chain links TRBV6-6 to TRBJ1-1; a possible D gene is TRBD1 (5 bases). Germline V gives CDR1 MNHNY, CDR2 SVGAGI (reference sequence). V was pared by 0 bases and J by 5 bases, with 7 bases between. This CDR3 spans 13 amino acids. The CDR3 sequence: CASSYSTETEAFF. The CDR3 DNA reads as TGTGCCAGCAGTTACTCGACAGAAACTGAAGCTTTCTTT.

The rearrangement joins TRBV6-2 or TRBV6-3 to TRBJ2-7; TRBD2 aligns across 7 bases. The CDR3 has 15 residues. V shed 5 bases, J shed 4 bases, and the junction held 11 bases outside the gene matches. Germline CDR1 and CDR2: MNHEY and SVGEGT. The CDR3, as DNA: TGTGCCAGCAGTACCGGGCGCGGGAGACGGTACGAGCAGTACTTC. It translates to CASSTGRGRRYEQYF.

The chain employs TRBV5-1 and TRBJ2-3, with D possibly TRBD2 on 6 matching bases. The CDR3 is made up of 14 amino acids. CDR1 is SGHRS and CDR2 is YFSETQ in the germline V gene. Trimming removed 3 bases at V and 8 bases at J, with 16 bases between. The CDR3 sequence: CASSSGWEDGTQYF. DNA of the CDR3: TGCGCCAGCAGCTCGGGGTGGGAGGACGGTACGCAGTATTTT.

The V call is TRBV27, the J call TRBJ2-7; 7 nucleotides align to TRBD2. CDR3 length: 15 residues. Germline CDR1 is MNHEY and CDR2 is SMNVEV (reference sequence). Trimming at V came to 7 bases and at J to 3 bases, leaving 12 bases not matched to a gene. The CDR3 spells CASTLTGGDSYEQYF. CDR3 in DNA: TGTGCCAGCACTTTGACGGGGGGAGATAGCTACGAGCAGTACTTC.

This clone was seen a handful of times. This chain links TRBV3-1 (or the pseudogene TRBV3-2) with TRBJ2-1, with TRBD2 matching 8 bases. Per germline, CDR1 LGHDT and CDR2 YNNKEL (reference sequence). With 0 bases clipped from V and 6 bases from J, the junction kept 7 bases outside the gene matches. The CDR3 is 16 amino acids. This CDR3 is CASSQELGGGTNEQFF. CDR3 DNA sequence: TGTGCCAGCAGCCAAGAACTGGGCGGGGGGACCAATGAGCAGTTCTTC.

CDR3 region: CASSPTTSTGWTEAFF. The CDR3 nucleotides read TGTGCCAGCAGCCCGACTACTTCGACAGGGTGGACTGAAGCTTTCTTT. The chain carries TRBV7-9 and TRBJ1-1; 7 positions match TRBD1. Germline-derived CDR1 and CDR2 are SEHNR and FQNEAQ (reference sequence). The CDR3 has 16 residues. After removal of 5 bases from V and 5 bases from J, the junction contained 14 bases not matched to a gene.

The rearrangement uses TRBV27 and TRBJ1-5; 7 bases line up with TRBD1. Germline CDR1 reads MNHEY; CDR2 reads SMNVEV (reference sequence). J was trimmed by 0 bases and V by 4 bases; bases with no gene match: 9. The CDR3 covers 17 residues. CDR3: CASSSGRDSLSNQPQHF. The CDR3 DNA follows: TGTGCCAGCAGTTCTGGCCGGGACAGTCTTAGCAATCAGCCCCAGCATTTT.

The chain joins TRBV29-1 to TRBJ1-4, with a possible D match to TRBD1 (6 bases). V shed 7 bases and J shed 7 bases, with 13 bases lying between them. The CDR3 spans 12 residues. Germline CDR1 reads SQVTM; CDR2 reads ANQGSEA. The CDR3 DNA reads as TGCAGCGCTGGTTTAGGGGGTGAAAAACTGTTTTTT. Protein: CSAGLGGEKLFF.

The chain couples TRBV5-1 to TRBJ2-7; weak D call: TRBD2 (5 bases). Germline loops: CDR1 SGHRS, CDR2 YFSETQ. V was shortened by 4 bases and J by 4 bases, with 18 bases between the two germline ends. The CDR3 is 15 amino acids. CDR3 region: CASSPAGPELYEQYF. The CDR3 region has the DNA TGCGCCAGCAGCCCGGCGGGCCCAGAACTGTACGAGCAGTACTTC.

In DNA form, the CDR3 reads TGTGCCAGCAGGGAGGGGGCATCTCGGCCCCAGCATTTT. It translates to CASREGASRPQHF. The gene calls are TRBV2 and TRBJ1-5, with 7 nucleotides matching TRBD1. V lost 6 bases, J lost 9 bases, and 8 bases stayed unmatched. The CDR3 extends over 13 amino acids. Germline V CDR1 and CDR2: SNHLY, FYNNEI.

The chain is built from TRBV28 and TRBJ2-7; 15 bases line up with TRBD2. The germline CDR1 and CDR2 sequences are MDHEN and SYDVKM. Trimming cost V 6 bases and J 2 bases; bases outside gene matches: 23. The CDR3 is 22 residues long. In nucleotides, the CDR3 is TGTGCCAGCAGATCCTACAGGGGGATTCTCCCGGGACTAGCGGGAGGCCCCTACGAGCAGTACTTC. This translates into CASRSYRGILPGLAGGPYEQYF.

This clone was recorded at least ten times. J is TRBJ1-2 and V is TRBV7-9; TRBD1 matches at 11 bases. Germline V CDR1 and CDR2: SEHNR, FQNEAQ (reference sequence). With 5 bases clipped from V and 5 bases from J, the junction kept 4 bases outside the gene matches. This CDR3 has 14 amino acids. CDR3 coding DNA: TGTGCCAGCAGCCCCGGGACAGGGGGATATGGCTACACCTTC. Residues: CASSPGTGGYGYTF.

The CDR3 nucleotides read TGTGCCAGCAGCTTTCGACTAGCGGGAGAAGACGAGCAGTACTTC. This encodes CASSFRLAGEDEQYF. J is TRBJ2-7 and V is TRBV13, with 12 bases identical to TRBD2. CDR1 and CDR2 (germline): PRHDT, FYEKMQ (reference sequence). With 3 bases clipped from V and 5 bases from J, the junction kept 5 bases outside the gene matches. The length of the CDR3 is 15 residues.

The V gene is TRBV4-1, the J gene TRBJ1-1; D is uncertain. V was pared by 5 bases and J by 1 base, with 11 bases between. The germline V gene encodes CDR1 MGHRA and CDR2 YSYEKL. The CDR3 has 14 amino acids. DNA for the CDR3: TGCGCCAGCAGCTACAGTAACAGGAACACTGAAGCTTTCTTT. Translation: CASSYSNRNTEAFF.

The rearrangement joins TRBV9 to TRBJ2-5; D might be TRBD2 (6 bases). The CDR3 spans 14 residues. The germline gives CDR1 SGDLS, CDR2 YYNGEE. V lost 0 bases and J 5 bases, leaving 11 bases between the germline ends. The CDR3 spells CASSVALAGETQYF. The CDR3 DNA reads TGTGCCAGCAGCGTAGCACTAGCAGGGGAGACCCAGTACTTC. The variable domain in full, completed from reference TRBV9 and TRBJ2-5, reads DSGVTQTPKHLITATGQRVTLRCSPRSGDLSVYWYQQSLDQGLQFLIQYYNGEERAKGNILERFSAQQFPDLHSELNLSSLELGDSALYFCASSVALAGETQYFGPGTRLLVL.

The V gene is TRBV5-1, the J gene TRBJ1-1; the D gene is possibly TRBD1 (6 bases). Germline V gene data show CDR1 as SGHRS and CDR2 as YFSETQ. CDR3 length: 14 amino acids. V lost 4 bases and J lost 3, with 13 bases in between. CDR3 sequence (DNA): TGCGCCAGCAGCATAAACAGGGAGTACACTGAAGCTTTCTTT. Its translation: CASSINREYTEAFF.

The V gene is TRBV6-1, the J gene TRBJ1-2; D may be TRBD1 (6 bases). This CDR3 is built from 16 residues. Germline loops: CDR1 MNHNS, CDR2 SASEGT. The V gene lost 4 bases and the J gene lost 4 bases, with 19 bases spanning the gap. The chain's CDR3 is CASSARGGAQPYGYTF. The CDR3 nucleotides are TGTGCCAGCAGTGCCCGAGGGGGGGCGCAGCCCTATGGCTACACCTTC.

The chain joins TRBV4-1 to TRBJ2-3; TRBD2 aligns across 9 bases. The V gene's germline CDR1 is MGHRA and CDR2 YSYEKL. The CDR3 loop spans 18 amino acids. J lost 4 bases, V lost 0 bases, and 11 bases had no gene match. Here the CDR3 reads CASSQDRNSGSRADTQYF. As DNA, the CDR3 is TGCGCCAGCAGCCAAGATCGGAATAGCGGGAGTCGGGCAGATACGCAGTATTTT.

This clone was found once. The chain carries TRBV4-1 and TRBJ2-7, with 8 bases that match TRBD2. Trimming removed 4 bases from V and 6 bases from J; junction bases left unmatched: 8. Germline lookup yields CDR1 MGHRA and CDR2 YSYEKL. This CDR3 is built from 14 residues. For the CDR3, the DNA is TGCGCCAGCAGCCCCTTCTCGGGAGGGGGCGAGCAGTACTTC. This gives the protein CASSPFSGGGEQYF.

This clone has a handful of counts. The J gene is TRBJ2-7, the V gene TRBV4-1; 7 positions match TRBD1. The V and J ends lost 2 bases and 2 bases, in that order; junction bases with no gene match: 12. The CDR3 spans 17 residues. From germline, CDR1 is MGHRA and CDR2 YSYEKL. The CDR3 loop is CASSQHPRTGEAYEQYF. The CDR3 DNA reads as TGCGCCAGCAGCCAACACCCCCGGACAGGCGAGGCCTACGAGCAGTACTTC.

The rearrangement links TRBV5-1 to TRBJ2-3; 8 nucleotides agree with TRBD1. The germline V gene encodes CDR1 SGHRS and CDR2 YFSETQ. Trimming took 5 bases from V and 8 from J; bases not matched to a gene: 10. The CDR3 has 14 amino acids. The CDR3, as DNA: TGCGCCAGCAGTTTCGGACAGGGTCGAGGTACGCAGTATTTT. This translates into CASSFGQGRGTQYF.

V usage is TRBV28 and J usage is TRBJ2-3; 9 bases match TRBD1. This CDR3 region has 19 residues. The junction had 17 bases not matched to a gene; V was cut back by 5 bases and J by 2 bases. CDR1 MDHEN and CDR2 SYDVKM come from the germline V gene. The CDR3 here is CASSRVVPGQGEITDTQYF. CDR3 nucleotide sequence: TGTGCCAGCAGTCGGGTAGTCCCGGGACAGGGCGAAATCACAGATACGCAGTATTTT.

The rearrangement links TRBV4-2 to TRBJ2-1, with 13 nucleotides matching TRBD2. In germline, CDR1 is LGHNA, CDR2 YNFKEQ. The CDR3 totals 17 residues. Trimming cost V 4 bases and J 8 bases; bases outside gene matches: 11. CDR3 in amino acids: CASSLTHGLAGVDEQFF. The CDR3 nucleotides read TGTGCCAGCAGCCTAACCCACGGACTAGCGGGAGTCGATGAGCAGTTCTTC.

The V gene is TRBV9, the J gene TRBJ2-2; D unresolved. V lost 0 bases and J 3 bases, leaving 6 bases between the germline ends. The germline V gene has CDR1 SGDLS and CDR2 YYNGEE. The CDR3 contains 14 residues. CDR3 in amino acids: CASSVVVDTGELFF. The CDR3 DNA reads TGTGCCAGCAGCGTAGTAGTCGACACCGGGGAGCTGTTTTTT.